The following is a T cell receptor beta chain sequence with its context. The data derive from a study of shared clonotypes between healthy human individuals. Naive CD8 populations comprised CD45RO-negative cells positively selected for CCR7, excluding terminally differentiated effector memory CD45RA+ cells. CDR3 size: 14 residues. Germline V gene lookup returns CDR1 SGHTA and CDR2 FQGNSA. The V end was cut by 8 bases, the J end by 7 bases, with 18 bases between. Measured with immunoSEQ multiplex PCR; TCRdb has only the in-frame clones, and not every one. The table shows millions of clones, with about 93% occurring only once.

The V gene is TRBV7-2, the J gene TRBJ2-1; possible D gene TRBD2, 7 bases. Material: naive CD8+ T cells from PBMCs. This TCR derives from a man between 18 and 29 years old in good health. Some clones in this sample may be carry-over from other donors' samples. CDR3 sequence: CASRGRGGGNEQFF. The DNA of the CDR3 is TGTGCCAGCCGCGGGAGAGGGGGAGGGAATGAGCAGTTCTTC.